This T cell receptor beta chain came from a study of synovial regulatory T cells in juvenile arthritis. Study findings and constraints: Compared with other blood Treg cells, inflammation-associated Treg cells had reduced TCR diversity.

Here immunoSEQ multiplex PCR was the method, and the copy in TCRdb shows in-frame clones only, minus some. Its table records several thousand clones. The germline V gene encodes CDR1 SNHLY and CDR2 FYNNEI. The CDR3 has 11 residues. The entry carries no DNA sequence. Concerning this clone: Its matching antigen is unknown.

Sequencing input: Treg cells from blood. Regarding subset: remaining (HLA-DR-negative) circulating blood Treg cells. The rearrangement joins TRBV2 to TRBJ1-1. The sequence was obtained from a donor younger than 30 with juvenile idiopathic arthritis. CDR3 protein: CASSESEVAFF.